A selection of T cell receptor beta chains follows, all from one sample in a study of OX40 agonist ivuxolimab in advanced cancers. Sequencing was performed with immunoSEQ multiplex PCR; in TCRdb, only in-frame clones are kept and a portion is missing. The table shows around 90,000 clones, with 90% occurring only once. Material: CD4+ or CD8+ T cells sorted from blood, obtained in a trial of the OX40 agonist ivuxolimab. These receptor sequences come from an adult with an advanced solid tumor such as melanoma, head and neck, liver or kidney cancer. Both conserved end residues are part of each CDR3. Fields, in order: J gene, D gene, clone size, V gene, CDR3 protein, CDR3 DNA. D genes are given only for firm matches. Clone size appears in some rows only: once, few, many, or a class for an expanded clone.

TRBJ2-7 - once TRBV5-4 CASSSLAASYEQYF TGTGCCAGCAGCTCATTAGCGGCCTCCTACGAGCAGTACTTC
TRBJ2-1 - - TRBV6-5 CASSYRRDFNEQFF TGTGCCAGCAGTTACCGGAGGGACTTCAATGAGCAGTTCTTC
TRBJ2-5 - - TRBV11-2 CASSFVEETQYF TGTGCCAGCAGCTTTGTTGAAGAGACCCAGTACTTC
TRBJ1-1 - - TRBV2 CASKKQGNTEAFF TGTGCCAGCAAAAAACAGGGGAACACTGAAGCTTTCTTT
TRBJ2-3 - - TRBV18 CASSPSFEVTARNTQYF TGTGCCAGCTCTCCATCCTTTGAGGTTACAGCGAGGAATACGCAGTATTTT
TRBJ1-1 - - TRBV29-1 CSVRTPWGAFF TGCAGCGTTCGGACCCCCTGGGGAGCTTTCTTT
TRBJ2-2 - - TRBV18 CASSPTANTGELFF TGTGCCAGCTCACCAACGGCGAACACCGGGGAGCTGTTTTTT
TRBJ2-7 - medium-sized TRBV7-8 CASSLDRDGTYEQYF TGTGCCAGCAGCTTAGACCGGGACGGGACCTACGAGCAGTACTTC
TRBJ2-2 - - TRBV7-9 CASSLGSENTGELFF TGTGCCAGCAGCTTAGGATCAGAGAACACCGGGGAGCTGTTTTTT
TRBJ1-1 - - TRBV6-5 CASSDGPSEAFF TGTGCCAGCAGTGACGGACCGAGCGAAGCTTTCTTT
TRBJ2-7 TRBD1 - TRBV12-5 CASGLVQGIYEQYF TGTGCTAGTGGTTTGGTACAGGGGATCTACGAGCAGTACTTC
TRBJ2-1 - - TRBV7-9 CASSLVMGIHNEQFF TGTGCCAGCAGCTTAGTGATGGGTATTCACAATGAGCAGTTCTTC
TRBJ2-4 TRBD1 - TRBV9 CASSVGQGSIQYF TGTGCCAGCAGCGTCGGACAGGGCAGCATTCAGTACTTC
TRBJ2-7 TRBD2 - TRBV19 CASSWASGRRTYEQYF TGTGCCAGTAGTTGGGCTAGCGGGAGGCGTACCTACGAGCAGTACTTC
TRBJ1-2 - - TRBV5-1 CASSLAGRYDYGYTF TGCGCCAGCAGCTTGGCGGGGAGGTACGACTATGGCTACACCTTC
TRBJ2-1 TRBD2 - TRBV19 CASSAGTSGRAHNEQFF TGTGCCAGTAGCGCCGGGACTAGCGGGAGGGCCCACAATGAGCAGTTCTTC
TRBJ2-1 TRBD2 - TRBV9 CASSVRSGTSGRKYNEQFF TGTGCCAGCAGCGTCAGGTCTGGGACTAGCGGGAGGAAATACAATGAGCAGTTCTTC
TRBJ2-1 - - TRBV7-2 CASSWGDSYNEQFF TGTGCCAGCAGCTGGGGGGACTCTTACAATGAGCAGTTCTTC
TRBJ2-1 TRBD2 - TRBV27 CASRRGEWNEQFF TGTGCCAGCAGGCGGGGGGAATGGAATGAGCAGTTCTTC
TRBJ2-7 TRBD2 - TRBV5-1 CASSLTSRTGGEQYF TGCGCCAGCAGCTTAACGTCACGGACGGGGGGCGAGCAGTACTTC
TRBJ1-2 TRBD1 - TRBV19 CASMEGAATNYGYTF TGTGCCAGTATGGAGGGGGCCGCGACTAACTATGGCTACACCTTC
TRBJ2-5 - - TRBV9 CASSVGAGIEETQYF TGTGCCAGCAGCGTAGGGGCGGGAATCGAAGAGACCCAGTACTTC
TRBJ2-7 - once TRBV9 CASSVAGTESYEQYF TGTGCCAGCAGCGTAGCCGGGACGGAGTCCTACGAGCAGTACTTC
TRBJ2-7 - - TRBV4-1 CASSQTRDPSYEQYF TGCGCCAGCAGCCAAACCCGGGACCCCTCCTACGAGCAGTACTTC
TRBJ1-2 TRBD1 - TRBV27 CASKGAGGDNGYTF TGTGCCAGCAAGGGGGCAGGGGGCGATAATGGCTACACCTTC
TRBJ2-3 - - TRBV4-2 CASSQVKVSTDTQYF TGTGCCAGCAGCCAAGTAAAGGTTTCGACAGATACGCAGTATTTT
TRBJ1-1 - - TRBV28 CASIAPREGEAFF TGTGCCAGCATTGCCCCCAGGGAGGGTGAAGCTTTCTTT
TRBJ1-5 - once TRBV18 CASSLQSANNQPQHF TGTGCCAGCTCACTGCAGTCTGCTAACAATCAGCCCCAGCATTTT
TRBJ1-4 - - TRBV19 CASSDQSTNEKLFF TGTGCCAGTTCTGACCAGTCAACTAATGAAAAACTGTTTTTT
TRBJ2-7 - - TRBV10-3 CATGGIGYEQYF TGTGCCACCGGCGGGATTGGCTACGAGCAGTACTTC
TRBJ2-7 - - TRBV21-1 CASSKSLGLPSYEQYF TGTGCCAGCAGCAAATCACTGGGACTACCTTCCTACGAGCAGTACTTC
TRBJ2-7 TRBD1 - TRBV2 CASTRQGAYEQYF TGTGCCAGCACCCGACAGGGGGCCTACGAGCAGTACTTC
TRBJ2-7 - - TRBV27 CASSLFPGTYEQYF TGTGCCAGCAGTTTATTTCCCGGTACCTACGAGCAGTACTTC
TRBJ1-4 TRBD1 - TRBV28 CASQGQGLEKLFF TGTGCCAGTCAGGGACAGGGGCTTGAAAAACTGTTTTTT
TRBJ2-7 TRBD1 - TRBV18 CASSPPGTGVYEQYF TGTGCCAGCTCACCACCCGGGACAGGCGTCTACGAGCAGTACTTC
TRBJ2-7 TRBD1 once TRBV2 CASSLGTGYVDEQYF TGTGCCAGCAGTCTCGGGACAGGGTACGTTGACGAGCAGTACTTC
TRBJ1-1 TRBD1 - TRBV5-4 CASSFGQGRQEAEAFF TGTGCCAGCAGCTTCGGACAGGGGAGGCAGGAGGCTGAAGCTTTCTTT
TRBJ2-1 - - TRBV27 CASSFSNPGLSNNEQFF TGTGCCAGCAGTTTCTCCAACCCGGGATTATCAAACAATGAGCAGTTCTTC
TRBJ2-1 TRBD2 - TRBV7-6 CASSLGGGGLGNEQFF TGTGCCAGCAGCTTAGGTGGCGGGGGGCTGGGCAATGAGCAGTTCTTC
TRBJ2-7 TRBD1 - TRBV7-9 CASSLQGNYEQYF TGTGCCAGCAGCCTACAGGGGAACTACGAGCAGTACTTC
TRBJ2-7 TRBD1 - TRBV28 CASNEHRQGYEQYF TGTGCCAGCAACGAGCATAGACAGGGCTACGAGCAGTACTTC
TRBJ2-6 - - TRBV29-1 CSVEIGSPGANVLTF TGCAGCGTTGAAATCGGGTCACCTGGGGCCAACGTCCTGACTTTC